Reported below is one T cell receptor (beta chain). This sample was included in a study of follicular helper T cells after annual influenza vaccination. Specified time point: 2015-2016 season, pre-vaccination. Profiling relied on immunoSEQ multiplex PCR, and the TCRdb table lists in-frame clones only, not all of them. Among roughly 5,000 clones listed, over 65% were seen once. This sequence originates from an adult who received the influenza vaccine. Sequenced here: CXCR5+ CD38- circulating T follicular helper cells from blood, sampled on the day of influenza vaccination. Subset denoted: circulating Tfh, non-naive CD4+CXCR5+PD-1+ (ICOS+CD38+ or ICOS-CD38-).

CDR3 coding DNA: TGTGCCAGCAGCTCCGGACTAGCGGGGGGTACCGGGGAGCTGTTTTTT. Protein sequence: CASSSGLAGGTGELFF. This chain links TRBV13 with TRBJ2-2, with 14 nucleotides matching TRBD2. Germline-derived CDR1 and CDR2 are PRHDT and FYEKMQ (reference sequence). The CDR3 sequence is 16 residues long. Losses at the gene ends were 4 bases for V and 5 bases for J; bases not matched to a gene: 3.